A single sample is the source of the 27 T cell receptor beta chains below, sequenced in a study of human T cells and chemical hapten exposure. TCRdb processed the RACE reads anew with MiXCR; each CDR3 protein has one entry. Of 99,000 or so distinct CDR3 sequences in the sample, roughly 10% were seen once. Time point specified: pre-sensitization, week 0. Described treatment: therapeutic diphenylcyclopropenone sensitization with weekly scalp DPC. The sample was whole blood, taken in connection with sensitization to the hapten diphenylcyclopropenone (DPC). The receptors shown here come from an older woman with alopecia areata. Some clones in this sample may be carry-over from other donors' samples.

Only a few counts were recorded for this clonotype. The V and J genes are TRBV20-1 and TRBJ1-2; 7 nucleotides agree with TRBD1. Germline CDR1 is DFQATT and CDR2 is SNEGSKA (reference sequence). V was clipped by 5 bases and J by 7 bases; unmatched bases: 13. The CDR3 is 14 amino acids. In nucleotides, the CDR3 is TGCAGTGCTTCAAAATATGACAGGGCGGGTGGCTACACCTTC. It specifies CSASKYDRAGGYTF.

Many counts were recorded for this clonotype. CDR3 region: CSARAGNLGEQYF. The CDR3 coding sequence is TGCAGTGCTAGAGCGGGGAATTTGGGTGAGCAGTACTTC. The gene calls are TRBV20-1 and TRBJ2-7; D might be TRBD2 (5 bases). Germline V CDR1 and CDR2: DFQATT, SNEGSKA (reference sequence). The CDR3 is 13 amino acids. Trimming took off 1 base at V and 7 bases at J, with 14 bases between the two ends.

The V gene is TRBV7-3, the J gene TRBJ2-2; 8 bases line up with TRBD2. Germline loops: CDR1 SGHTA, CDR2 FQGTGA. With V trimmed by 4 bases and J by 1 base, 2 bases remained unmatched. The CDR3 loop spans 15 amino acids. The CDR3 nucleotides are TGTGCCAGCAGCTCGGGACTAGAGAACACCGGGGAGCTGTTTTTT. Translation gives CASSSGLENTGELFF. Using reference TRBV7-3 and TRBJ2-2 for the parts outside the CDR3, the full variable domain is GAGVSQTPSNKVTEKGKYVELRCDPISGHTALYWYRQSLGQGPEFLIYFQGTGAADDSGLPNDRFFAVRPEGSVSTLKIQRTERGDSAVYLCASSSGLENTGELFFGEGSRLTVL.

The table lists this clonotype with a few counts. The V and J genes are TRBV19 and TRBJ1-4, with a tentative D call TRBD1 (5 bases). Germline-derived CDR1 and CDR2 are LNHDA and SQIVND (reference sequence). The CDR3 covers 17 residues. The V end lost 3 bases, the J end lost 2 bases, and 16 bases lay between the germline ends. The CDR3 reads CASSIRWKGTTNEKLFF. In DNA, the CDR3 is TGTGCCAGTAGTATTCGGTGGAAGGGGACGACTAATGAAAAACTGTTTTTT.

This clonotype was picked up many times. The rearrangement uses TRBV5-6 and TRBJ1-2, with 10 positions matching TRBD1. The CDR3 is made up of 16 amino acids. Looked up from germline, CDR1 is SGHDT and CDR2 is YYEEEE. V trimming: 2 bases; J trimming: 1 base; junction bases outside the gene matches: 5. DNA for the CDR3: TGTGCCAGCAGCTTTTATCGGACAGGGGGTAACTATGGCTACACCTTC. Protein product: CASSFYRTGGNYGYTF.

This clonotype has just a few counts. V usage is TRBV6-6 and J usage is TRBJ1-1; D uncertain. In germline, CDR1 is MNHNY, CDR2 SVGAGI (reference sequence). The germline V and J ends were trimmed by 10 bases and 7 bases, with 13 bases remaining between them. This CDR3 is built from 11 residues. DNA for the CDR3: TGTGCCATCGGCGCGGGAATTGAAGCTTTCTTT. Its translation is CAIGAGIEAFF.

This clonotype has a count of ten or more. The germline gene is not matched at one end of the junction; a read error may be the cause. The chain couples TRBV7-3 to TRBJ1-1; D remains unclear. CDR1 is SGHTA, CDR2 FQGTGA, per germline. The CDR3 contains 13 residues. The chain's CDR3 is CASSITSNTEAFF. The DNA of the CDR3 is TGTGCCAGCAGCATAACAAGTAACACTGAAGCTTTCTTT.

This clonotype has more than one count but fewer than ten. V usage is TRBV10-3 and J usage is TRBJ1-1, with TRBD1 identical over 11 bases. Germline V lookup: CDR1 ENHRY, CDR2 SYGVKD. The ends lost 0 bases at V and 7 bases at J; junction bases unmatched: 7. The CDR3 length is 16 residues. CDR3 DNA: TGTGCCATCAGTGAGTCACCTGGACAGGGGGCGAGTGAAGCTTTCTTT. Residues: CAISESPGQGASEAFF.

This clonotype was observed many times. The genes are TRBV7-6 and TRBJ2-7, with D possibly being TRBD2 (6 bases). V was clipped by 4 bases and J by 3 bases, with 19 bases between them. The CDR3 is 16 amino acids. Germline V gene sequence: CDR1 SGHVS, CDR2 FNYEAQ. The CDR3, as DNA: TGTGCCAGCAGCTCTACTCCCGCTAGCGCGCGCTACGAGCAGTACTTC. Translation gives CASSSTPASARYEQYF.

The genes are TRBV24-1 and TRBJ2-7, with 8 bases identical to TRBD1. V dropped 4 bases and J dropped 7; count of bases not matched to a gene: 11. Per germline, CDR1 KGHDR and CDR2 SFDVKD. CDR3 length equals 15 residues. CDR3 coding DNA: TGTGCCACCAGTGACCCCCAGGACAGGGCAGGGGAGCAGTACTTC. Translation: CATSDPQDRAGEQYF.

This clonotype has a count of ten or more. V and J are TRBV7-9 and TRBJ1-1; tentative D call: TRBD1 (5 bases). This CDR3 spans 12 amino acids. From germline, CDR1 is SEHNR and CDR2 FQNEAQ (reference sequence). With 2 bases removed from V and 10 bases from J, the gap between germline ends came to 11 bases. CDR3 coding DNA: TGTGCCAGCAGCTTACCGCAAACAGGAGCTTTCTTT. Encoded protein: CASSLPQTGAFF.

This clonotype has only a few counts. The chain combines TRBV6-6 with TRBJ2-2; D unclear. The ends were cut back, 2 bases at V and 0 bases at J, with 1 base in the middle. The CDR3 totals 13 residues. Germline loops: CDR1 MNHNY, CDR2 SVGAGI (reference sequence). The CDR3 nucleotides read TGTGCCAGCAGTTACACGAACACCGGGGAGCTGTTTTTT. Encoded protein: CASSYTNTGELFF.

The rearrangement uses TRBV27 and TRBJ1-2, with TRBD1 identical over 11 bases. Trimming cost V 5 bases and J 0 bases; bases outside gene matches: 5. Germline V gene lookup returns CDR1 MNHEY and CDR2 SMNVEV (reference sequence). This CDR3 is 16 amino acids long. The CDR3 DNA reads TGTGCCAGCAGTGTCGGGACAGGGGGATCTAACTATGGCTACACCTTC. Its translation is CASSVGTGGSNYGYTF.

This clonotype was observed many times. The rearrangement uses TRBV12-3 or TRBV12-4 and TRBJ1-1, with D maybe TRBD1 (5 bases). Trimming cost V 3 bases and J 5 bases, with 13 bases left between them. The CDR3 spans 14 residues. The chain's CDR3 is CASSLAGTLTEAFF. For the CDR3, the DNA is TGTGCCAGCAGTTTGGCGGGGACTCTTACTGAAGCTTTCTTT.

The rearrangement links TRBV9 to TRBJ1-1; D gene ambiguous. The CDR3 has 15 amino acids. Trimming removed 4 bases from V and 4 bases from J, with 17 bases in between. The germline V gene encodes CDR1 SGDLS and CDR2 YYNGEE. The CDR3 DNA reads TGTGCCAGCAGCAGGGCCTTAGGACGGAGCACTGAAGCTTTCTTT. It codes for CASSRALGRSTEAFF.

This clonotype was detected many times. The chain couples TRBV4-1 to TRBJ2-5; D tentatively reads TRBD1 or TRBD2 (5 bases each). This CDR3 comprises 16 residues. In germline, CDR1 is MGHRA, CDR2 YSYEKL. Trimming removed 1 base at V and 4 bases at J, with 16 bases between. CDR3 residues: CASSQGPVGTLETQYF. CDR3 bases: TGCGCCAGCAGCCAAGGACCCGTAGGGACCCTAGAGACCCAGTACTTC.

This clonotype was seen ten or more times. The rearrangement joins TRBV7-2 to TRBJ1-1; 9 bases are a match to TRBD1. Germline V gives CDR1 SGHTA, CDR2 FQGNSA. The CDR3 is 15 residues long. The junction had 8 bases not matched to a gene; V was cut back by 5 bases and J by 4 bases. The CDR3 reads CASSRPTGQGTEAFF. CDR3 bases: TGTGCCAGCAGCCGCCCGACGGGACAGGGCACTGAAGCTTTCTTT.

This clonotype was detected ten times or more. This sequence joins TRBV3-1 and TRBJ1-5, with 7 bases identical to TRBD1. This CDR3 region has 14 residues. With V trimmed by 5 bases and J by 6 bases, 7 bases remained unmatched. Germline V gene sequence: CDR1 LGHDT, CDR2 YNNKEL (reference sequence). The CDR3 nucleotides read TGTGCCAGCAGCAGTGGACAGGATGGTCAGCCCCAGCATTTT. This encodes CASSSGQDGQPQHF. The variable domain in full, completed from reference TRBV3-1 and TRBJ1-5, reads DTAVSQTPKYLVTQMGNDKSIKCEQNLGHDTMYWYKQDSKKFLKIMFSYNNKELIINETVPNRFSPKSPDKAHLNLHINSLELGDSAVYFCASSSGQDGQPQHFGDGTRLSIL.

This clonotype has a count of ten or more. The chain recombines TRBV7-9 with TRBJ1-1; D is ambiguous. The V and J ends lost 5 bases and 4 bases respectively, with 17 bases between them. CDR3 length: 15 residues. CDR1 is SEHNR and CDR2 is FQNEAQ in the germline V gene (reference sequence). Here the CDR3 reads CASSADRGVGTEAFF. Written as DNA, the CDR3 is TGTGCCAGCAGCGCCGACCGGGGAGTAGGCACTGAAGCTTTCTTT.

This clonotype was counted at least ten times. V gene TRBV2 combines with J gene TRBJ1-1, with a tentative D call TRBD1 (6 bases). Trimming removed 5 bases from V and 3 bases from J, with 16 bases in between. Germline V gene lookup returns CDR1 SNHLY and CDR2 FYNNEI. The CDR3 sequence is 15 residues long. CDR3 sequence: CASSREGGRDTEAFF. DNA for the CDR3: TGTGCCAGCAGTAGAGAGGGGGGCAGGGACACTGAAGCTTTCTTT.

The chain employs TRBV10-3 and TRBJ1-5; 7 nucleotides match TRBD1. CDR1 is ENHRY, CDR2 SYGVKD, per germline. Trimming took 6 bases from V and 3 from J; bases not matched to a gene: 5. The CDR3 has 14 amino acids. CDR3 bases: TGTGCCATCAGATCCGGGACAGTCAATCAGCCCCAGCATTTT. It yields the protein CAIRSGTVNQPQHF.

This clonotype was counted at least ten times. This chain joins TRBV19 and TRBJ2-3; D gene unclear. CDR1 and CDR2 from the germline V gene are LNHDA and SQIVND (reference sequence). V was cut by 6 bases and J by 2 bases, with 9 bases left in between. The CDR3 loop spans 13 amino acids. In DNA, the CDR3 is TGTGCCAGTAGGCAAGTGGTCACAGATACGCAGTATTTT. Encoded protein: CASRQVVTDTQYF.

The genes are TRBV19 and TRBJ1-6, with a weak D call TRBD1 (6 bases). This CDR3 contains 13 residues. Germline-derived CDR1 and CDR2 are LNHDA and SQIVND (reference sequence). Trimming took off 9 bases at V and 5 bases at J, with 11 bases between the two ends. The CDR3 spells CASRQANNSPLHF. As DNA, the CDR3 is TGTGCCAGCAGACAGGCCAATAATTCACCCCTCCACTTT.

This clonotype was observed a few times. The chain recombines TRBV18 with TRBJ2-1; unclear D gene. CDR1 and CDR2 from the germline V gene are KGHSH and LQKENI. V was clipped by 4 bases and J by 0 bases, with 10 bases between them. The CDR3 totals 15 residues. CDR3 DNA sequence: TGTGCCAGCTCACAGGGTGTTGGCTCCTACAATGAGCAGTTCTTC. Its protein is CASSQGVGSYNEQFF.

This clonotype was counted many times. CDR3 amino acids: CASSPGLTYNEQFF. CDR3 nucleotide sequence: TGTGCCAGCAGCCCCGGACTCACCTACAATGAGCAGTTCTTC. The chain is built from TRBV7-2 and TRBJ2-1; possibly TRBD2 for D (5 bases). The CDR3 sequence is 14 residues long. V lost 5 bases and J 2 bases, leaving 10 bases between the germline ends. The germline CDR1 and CDR2 sequences are SGHTA and FQGNSA. The variable domain in full, completed from reference TRBV7-2 and TRBJ2-1, reads GAGVSQSPSNKVTEKGKDVELRCDPISGHTALYWYRQSLGQGLEFLIYFQGNSAPDKSGLPSDRFSAERTGGSVSTLTIQRTQQEDSAVYLCASSPGLTYNEQFFGPGTRLTVL.

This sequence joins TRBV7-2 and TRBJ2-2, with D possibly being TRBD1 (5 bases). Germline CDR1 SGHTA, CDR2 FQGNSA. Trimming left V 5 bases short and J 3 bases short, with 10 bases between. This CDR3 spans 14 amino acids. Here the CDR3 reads CASSPSRDTGELFF. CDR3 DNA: TGTGCCAGCAGCCCAAGCAGGGACACCGGGGAGCTGTTTTTT.

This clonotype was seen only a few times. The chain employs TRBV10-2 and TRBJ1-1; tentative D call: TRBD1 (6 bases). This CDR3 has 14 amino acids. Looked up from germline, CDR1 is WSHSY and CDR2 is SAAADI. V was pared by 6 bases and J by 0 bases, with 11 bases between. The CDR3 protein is CASRQGVMNTEAFF. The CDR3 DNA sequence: TGCGCCAGCAGACAGGGTGTCATGAACACTGAAGCTTTCTTT.